These 10 T cell receptor beta chains were all obtained from the same sample, sequenced in a study of CD8 T cells in Susac syndrome. Random hexamers primed reverse transcription of about 0.45 to 1 ug RNA. Each CDR3 protein gets one entry after TCRdb re-called the immunoSEQ multiplex PCR reads with MiXCR. The repertoire holds roughly 86,000 distinct CDR3 sequences, with approximately 96% as singletons. Source material: CD8+ T cells from PBMCs. The receptors were gathered from a human donor with Susac syndrome.

The CDR3 DNA reads as TGTGCCAGCAGCTTATCGGCGAGGGAAAAACTGTTTTTT. Protein sequence: CASSLSAREKLFF. The V call is TRBV7-9, the J call TRBJ1-4; D is unclear. Germline loops: CDR1 SEHNR, CDR2 FQNEAQ (reference sequence). Trimming took 2 bases from V and 8 from J, leaving 9 bases between them. The CDR3 totals 13 residues.

The chain combines TRBV7-9 with TRBJ1-2; D is perhaps TRBD1 (5 bases). CDR1 and CDR2 (germline): SEHNR, FQNEAQ (reference sequence). This CDR3 region has 12 residues. Deletions cut 7 bases from V and 8 bases from J, with 14 bases between. In DNA form, the CDR3 reads TGTGCCAGCAAGTACGGGGGTCACGGCTACACCTTC. It specifies CASKYGGHGYTF. Based on the CDR3 plus reference TRBV7-9 and TRBJ1-2, the full variable domain is DTGVSQNPRHKITKRGQNVTFRCDPISEHNRLYWYRQTLGQGPEFLTYFQNEAQLEKSRLLSDRFSAERPKGSFSTLEIQRTEQGDSAMYLCASKYGGHGYTFGSGTRLTVV.

This chain joins TRBV12-3 or TRBV12-4 and TRBJ1-2; D gene ambiguous. The CDR3 has 14 residues. With 5 bases removed from V and 0 bases from J, the gap between germline ends came to 10 bases. CDR3 sequence (DNA): TGTGCCAGCAGTAACAGAGGGTCTAACTATGGCTACACCTTC. This translates into CASSNRGSNYGYTF.

The J gene is TRBJ1-1, the V gene TRBV3-1, with 7 bases identical to TRBD1. The CDR3 has 15 amino acids. V was clipped by 3 bases and J by 6 bases; unmatched bases: 10. CDR1 and CDR2 from the germline V gene are LGHDT and YNNKEL (reference sequence). Here the CDR3 reads CASSQATGPLAEAFF. The CDR3 DNA reads as TGTGCCAGCAGCCAGGCGACAGGGCCGCTTGCTGAAGCTTTCTTT.

This clonotype was seen only once. This chain links TRBV13 with TRBJ2-7; possibly TRBD1 or TRBD2 for D (5 bases each). Trimming left V 3 bases short and J 0 bases short, with 12 bases between. The CDR3 consists of 15 residues. Germline loops: CDR1 PRHDT, CDR2 FYEKMQ (reference sequence). This chain's CDR3 is CASSFFAGTSYEQYF. CDR3 DNA: TGTGCCAGCAGCTTTTTTGCCGGGACCTCCTACGAGCAGTACTTC. Full variable domain (outside the CDR3, taken from reference TRBV13 and TRBJ2-7): AAGVIQSPRHLIKEKRETATLKCYPIPRHDTVYWYQQGPGQDPQFLISFYEKMQSDKGSIPDRFSAQQFSDYHSELNMSSLELGDSALYFCASSFFAGTSYEQYFGPGTRLTVT.

The chain combines TRBV6-5 with TRBJ1-2, with TRBD1 matching 7 bases. Germline trimming cut 6 bases from V and 3 bases from J; bases unmatched to any gene: 7. This CDR3 has 14 residues. The germline V gene has CDR1 MNHEY and CDR2 SVGAGI. This chain's CDR3 is CASSPTTGYYGYTF. CDR3 in DNA: TGTGCCAGCAGCCCGACGACAGGGTACTATGGCTACACCTTC.

This chain links TRBV2 with TRBJ2-5; D not certain. The CDR3 loop spans 15 amino acids. Germline CDR1 is SNHLY and CDR2 is FYNNEI. Deletions cut 4 bases from V and 4 bases from J, with 16 bases between. The CDR3 sequence: CASSAGSTQAETQYF. The CDR3 DNA follows: TGTGCCAGCAGTGCAGGTAGCACCCAAGCAGAGACCCAGTACTTC. The variable domain in full, with the rest retrieved from reference TRBV2 and TRBJ2-5, is EPEVTQTPSHQVTQMGQEVILRCVPISNHLYFYWYRQILGQKVEFLVSFYNNEISEKSEIFDDQFSVERPDGSNFTLKIRSTKLEDSAMYFCASSAGSTQAETQYFGPGTRLLVL.

The chain has TRBV20-1 and TRBJ2-3; 11 positions agree with TRBD2. CDR3 size: 14 residues. Germline lookup yields CDR1 DFQATT and CDR2 SNEGSKA (reference sequence). V gave up 6 bases and J gave up 2 bases; unmatched junction bases: 4. The CDR3, as DNA: TGCAGTGCAATGACTAGCGGGGACACAGATACGCAGTATTTT. Its translation: CSAMTSGDTDTQYF.

The rearrangement links TRBV5-6 to TRBJ2-6, with D perhaps TRBD1 or TRBD2 (5 bases each). The CDR3 spans 20 residues. Between the trimmed V and J ends, which lost 4 bases and 2 bases, there was a span of 25 bases. The germline gives CDR1 SGHDT, CDR2 YYEEEE. The CDR3 coding sequence is TGTGCCAGCAGCAGACCTGGGACCCCAGGAATCGGGGCTGGGGCCAACGTCCTGACTTTC. It specifies CASSRPGTPGIGAGANVLTF.

This sequence joins TRBV12-3 or TRBV12-4 and TRBJ2-3; 8 bases line up with TRBD2. V lost 5 bases and J lost 1; bases outside the gene matches: 5. The CDR3 has 15 residues. CDR3 DNA sequence: TGTGCCAGCAGTCCCCGGACTAGCCGCACAGATACGCAGTATTTT. Amino acid sequence: CASSPRTSRTDTQYF.